Detailed here is one T cell receptor beta chain. Its target antigen remains unknown. Per-base qualities were not stored, and no clone one base away is much larger. The sample originates from a study of post-analysis software for immune sequencing data (dated by TCRdb to 2013 to 2016). As for the study more broadly: Recorded disease courses included relapsing-remitting, secondary progressive and progressive-relapsing multiple sclerosis, with some patients lacking subtype annotation. A subset of samples was prepared in parallel using single-end sample barcoding, then pooled and co-amplified after Illumina adapter ligation. The patient repertoires were compared against more than 10 previously published healthy control repertoires obtained from donors aged 6 to 25 years. The investigation overall reported the following: Multiple sclerosis patients had significantly lower normalized Chao1 diversity than controls, a result that suggests substantial peripheral T-cell clonal expansion. Patients showed significantly higher frequencies than controls for about 5 TRBV segments, among them TRBV5-6, TRBV5-1 and TRBV20-1. When samples were clustered directly using the F measure, samples prepared in the same batch co-clustered strongly, which prompted a batch-effect correction. The multiple sclerosis patient group was slightly younger than the control group.

Clipping removes 6 bases from V and 2 bases from J, with 4 as the unmatched junction base count. Spanning cysteine to phenylalanine, the CDR3 consists of 14 amino acids. Only the CDR3 portion is preserved as DNA: 42 bases, with reading frame beginning at the first base. CDR1 and CDR2 are read off the germline V gene as ENHRY and SYGVKD. Library construction relied on PCR. The sample was run on an Illumina HiSeq 2500. Unique molecular identifiers were incorporated into TCR beta cDNA libraries to reduce PCR and sequencing biases. Per 1 to 10 million input T cells, some 500,000 cDNA molecules were obtained, such that each molecule approximated one T cell. Patient libraries were prepared and sequenced with the same protocol used for the earlier healthy control dataset. Samples belonging to the same batch were prepared together, multiplexed and sequenced on a shared HiSeq lane. On the study's bioinformatics: Raw barcoded reads were processed with MIGEC, and single-read molecular identifier groups were discarded before consensus assembly and CDR3 extraction. VDJtools was used for post-analysis of the clonotype tables, and diversity was normalized by down-sampling every dataset to the size of the smallest sample. To correct batch-related cross-sample contamination, repertoire overlap clustering matched CDR3 amino acid sequences but not nucleotide sequences. The raw public reads went through TCRdb reprocessing: fastp at Q25, MiXCR clone calling, in-frame beta chains kept. When rows share a CDR3 protein, they turn into one entry using the most common DNA and genes. These V and J calls originate from TCRdb's pipeline instead of the authors' own analysis. The sample contains approximately 400,000 distinct CDR3 sequences, roughly 30% of them found a single time. Jointly, the top ten make up roughly 13% of the sample.

To demonstrate the VDJtools post-analysis software, TCR beta repertoires were profiled from the peripheral blood of 10 to 15 young patients with multiple sclerosis. The multiple sclerosis patients were children and adolescents ranging in age from about 6 to 17 years. Material: blood. The clonotype originates from a girl aged 5 to 17 with multiple sclerosis. Rearrangement joined TRBV10-3 to TRBJ1-2; TRBD1 lines up with 9 middle nucleotides. CDR3 loop: CAIRGTGPNYGYTF. The DNA reads TGTGCCATCAGGGGGACAGGGCCCAACTATGGCTACACCTTC.